This is a list of T cell receptor beta chains from one sample in a study of CD8 T cells in ankylosing spondylitis. MiXCR, run by TCRdb on the 5' RACE reads, gives a single entry per CDR3 protein. The sample shows approximately 110,000 distinct CDR3 sequences, less than 25% of them seen only once. The sequenced sample was synovial fluid, either unsorted or a sorted T cell fraction (not recorded which). The origin of the receptors is a male donor with ankylosing spondylitis. Each CDR3 is given with its conserved first and last residue. A D gene is named only where the DNA matches it firmly. Where a row states a size, it is once, few, many or the class of an expanded clone; other rows omit it.

d_call clone_size j_call v_call cdr3_nt cdr3_aa
. . TRBJ1-2 TRBV7-9 TGTGCCAGCAGCTTAAACCGGGTAGTAAGCTACACCTTC CASSLNRVVSYTF
. . TRBJ2-1 TRBV20-1 TGCAGTGCTCCTGTGGGCAGGCCCAATGAGCAGTTCTTC CSAPVGRPNEQFF
. . TRBJ1-2 TRBV6-2/TRBV6-3 TGTGCCAGCAGCGGACACGATTATGGCTACACCTTC CASSGHDYGYTF
. . TRBJ2-2 TRBV20-1 TGCAGTGCTAGAGTCCCCGAGGAGCCGGCCGGGGAGCTGTTTTTT CSARVPEEPAGELFF
. . TRBJ2-1 TRBV5-1 TGCGCCAGCAGCTTGTATCTCGAAGATGAGCAGTTCTTC CASSLYLEDEQFF
. once TRBJ2-4 TRBV6-2/TRBV6-3 TGTGCCAGCAGTTACCCGATCGCGACAGTGCTTCCCAAAAACATTCAGTACTTC CASSYPIATVLPKNIQYF
. . TRBJ2-4 TRBV5-6 TGTGCCAGCAGCTTACGGCAGGGGGGGAACATTCAGTACTTC CASSLRQGGNIQYF
. many TRBJ1-1 TRBV18 TGTGCCAGCTCACCCGCCATGGGAGGGTACACTGAAGCTTTCTTT CASSPAMGGYTEAFF
. few TRBJ1-1 TRBV10-3 TGTGCCATCAGTGAGGTCGGCAGTTCGACTGAAGCTTTCTTT CAISEVGSSTEAFF
. . TRBJ2-6 TRBV28 TGTGCCACCTCTCAATCGGCCAACGTCCTGACTTTC CATSQSANVLTF
. many TRBJ2-2 TRBV14 TGTGCCAGCAGCCAAGCTTTTGGCACCGGGGAGCTGTTTTTT CASSQAFGTGELFF
. many TRBJ2-5 TRBV29-1 TGCAGCGTTTCCGGGGCCGGAGAGACCCAGTACTTC CSVSGAGETQYF
. few TRBJ1-2 TRBV9 TGTGCCAGCAGCGTATCAGGGATCGGTGGCTACACCTTC CASSVSGIGGYTF
TRBD1 . TRBJ2-1 TRBV6-5 TGTGCCAGCAGTTCTACCGGGACAGGAACCTACAATGAGCAGTTCTTC CASSSTGTGTYNEQFF
TRBD2 . TRBJ2-7 TRBV10-3 TGTGCCATCAGGGCCGGGACTAGCGGGAGTCTAGGTGAGCAGTACTTC CAIRAGTSGSLGEQYF
. . TRBJ1-3 TRBV10-3 TGTGCCATCAAACCGAATGGTGGCGGAAACACCATATATTTT CAIKPNGGGNTIYF
TRBD1 few TRBJ2-3 TRBV20-1 TGCAGTGCTAGCGGGCCAAGGGGGCCCACAGATACGCAGTATTTT CSASGPRGPTDTQYF
. . TRBJ1-2 TRBV6-2/TRBV6-3 TGTGCCAGCAGCAACGCGGGGAATGGCTACACCTTC CASSNAGNGYTF
. . TRBJ2-1 TRBV25-1 TGTGCCAGCAGTCAAACAGGGGGGGATGAGCAGTTCTTC CASSQTGGDEQFF
TRBD2 few TRBJ2-5 TRBV12-3/TRBV12-4 TGTGCCAGCAGTTTAACGGGGGCGGGAGGAATGGAGACCCAGTACTTC CASSLTGAGGMETQYF
. . TRBJ1-2 TRBV11-2 TGTGCCAGCACCTATGGGGTAACGGCGGACTATGGCTACACCTTC CASTYGVTADYGYTF
. . TRBJ1-2 TRBV7-9 TGTGCCAGCAGCCCCTCGATCGGCAGGGGCGTTTATGGCTACACCTTC CASSPSIGRGVYGYTF
. . TRBJ1-2 TRBV20-1 TGCAGTGCTAGAGATCGGGGCAGCGTAAGCAGCTACACCTTC CSARDRGSVSSYTF
. . TRBJ2-1 TRBV5-8 TGTGCCAGCAGCTTGGGTCTAGCGCCCGTCAATGAGCAGTTCTTC CASSLGLAPVNEQFF
TRBD2 . TRBJ2-1 TRBV7-7 TGTGCCAGCAGCCCTTTTTCGGGAGGAGGAGGGCCTAAGGAGCAGTTCTTC CASSPFSGGGGPKEQFF
. many TRBJ2-1 TRBV5-1 TGCGCCAGCAGCACGGGGACTTACAATGAGCAGTTCTTC CASSTGTYNEQFF
TRBD2 . TRBJ2-2 TRBV3-1 TGTGCCAGCAGCCAAGAGGGACTAGCGGGAGAGGGTACCGGGGAGCTGTTTTTT CASSQEGLAGEGTGELFF
. . TRBJ1-1 TRBV18 TGTGCCAGCTCACCAGCGTCGGAGGAAGCTTTCTTT CASSPASEEAFF
. . TRBJ2-2 TRBV11-2 TGTGCCAGCAGCTTAGAGACAGGGGAGCTGTTTTTT CASSLETGELFF
. many TRBJ1-6 TRBV4-2 TGTGCCAGCAGCCAAGATCCCCAGGGGAAGCACTCACCCCTCCACTTT CASSQDPQGKHSPLHF
TRBD1 . TRBJ2-2 TRBV2 TGTGCCAGCAGCCAACAGGGGGCGCTTAACACCGGGGAGCTGTTTTTT CASSQQGALNTGELFF
TRBD1 . TRBJ2-1 TRBV20-1 TGCAGTACCACCGGACAGGGCCTTTACAATGAGCAGTTCTTC CSTTGQGLYNEQFF
. . TRBJ1-3 TRBV2 TGTGCCAGCAGCTCGGGCCCTGGAAACACCATATATTTT CASSSGPGNTIYF
. many TRBJ2-1 TRBV4-1 TGCGCCAGCAGCCAAGAAAGAGGGAATGAGCAGTTCTTC CASSQERGNEQFF
. . TRBJ1-1 TRBV7-9 TGTGCCAGCAGCCCCCGGGTAGGCCAGAACACTGAAGCTTTCTTT CASSPRVGQNTEAFF
. many TRBJ2-5 TRBV12-3/TRBV12-4 TGTGCCAGCAGTTTAGGGGATCTCCGGGAGACCCAGTACTTC CASSLGDLRETQYF
TRBD2 . TRBJ2-5 TRBV20-1 TGCAGTGCCATGACTAGCGGGGTGAAAGAGACCCAGTACTTC CSAMTSGVKETQYF